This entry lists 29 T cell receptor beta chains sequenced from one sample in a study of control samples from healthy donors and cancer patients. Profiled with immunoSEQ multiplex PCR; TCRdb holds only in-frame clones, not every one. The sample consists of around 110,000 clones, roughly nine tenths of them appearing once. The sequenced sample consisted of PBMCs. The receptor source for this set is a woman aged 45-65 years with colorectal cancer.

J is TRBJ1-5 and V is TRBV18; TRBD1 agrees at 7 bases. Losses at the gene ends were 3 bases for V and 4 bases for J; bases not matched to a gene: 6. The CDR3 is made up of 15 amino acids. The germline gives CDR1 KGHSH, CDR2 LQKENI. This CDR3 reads CASSPSGGENQPQHF. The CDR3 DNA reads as TGTGCCAGCTCACCGTCAGGGGGAGAAAATCAGCCCCAGCATTTT.

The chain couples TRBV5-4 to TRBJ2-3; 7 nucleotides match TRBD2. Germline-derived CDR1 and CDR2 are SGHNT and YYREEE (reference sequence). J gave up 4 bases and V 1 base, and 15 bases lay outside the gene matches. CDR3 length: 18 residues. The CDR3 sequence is CASSLRGDWGRPSDTQYF. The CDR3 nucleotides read TGTGCCAGCAGCTTGCGGGGGGACTGGGGGAGACCTTCAGATACGCAGTATTTT. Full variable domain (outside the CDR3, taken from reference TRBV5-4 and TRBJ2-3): ETGVTQSPTHLIKTRGQQVTLRCSSQSGHNTVSWYQQALGQGPQFIFQYYREEENGRGNFPPRFSGLQFPNYSSELNVNALELDDSALYLCASSLRGDWGRPSDTQYFGPGTRLTVL.

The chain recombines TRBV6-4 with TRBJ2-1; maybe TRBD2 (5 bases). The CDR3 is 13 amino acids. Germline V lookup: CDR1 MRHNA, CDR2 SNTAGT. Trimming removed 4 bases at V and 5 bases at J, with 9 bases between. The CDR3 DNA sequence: TGTGCCAGCAGTGTGGAGGAGAACAATGAGCAGTTCTTC. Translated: CASSVEENNEQFF.

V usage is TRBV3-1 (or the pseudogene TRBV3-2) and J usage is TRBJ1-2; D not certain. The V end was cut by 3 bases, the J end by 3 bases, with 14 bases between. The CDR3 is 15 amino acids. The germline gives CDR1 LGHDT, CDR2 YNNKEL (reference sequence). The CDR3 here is CASSQGRMRDYGYTF. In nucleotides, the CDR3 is TGTGCCAGCAGCCAGGGCCGGATGCGGGACTATGGCTACACCTTC.

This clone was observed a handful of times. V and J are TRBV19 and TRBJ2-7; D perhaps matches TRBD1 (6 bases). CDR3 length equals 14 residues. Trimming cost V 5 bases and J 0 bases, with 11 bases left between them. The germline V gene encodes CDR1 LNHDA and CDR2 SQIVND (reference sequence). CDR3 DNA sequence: TGTGCCAGTAGTGCGGACAGTAGCTCCTACGAGCAGTACTTC. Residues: CASSADSSSYEQYF. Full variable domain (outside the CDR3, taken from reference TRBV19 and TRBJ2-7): DGGITQSPKYLFRKEGQNVTLSCEQNLNHDAMYWYRQDPGQGLRLIYYSQIVNDFQKGDIAEGYSVSREKKESFPLTVTSAQKNPTAFYLCASSADSSSYEQYFGPGTRLTVT.

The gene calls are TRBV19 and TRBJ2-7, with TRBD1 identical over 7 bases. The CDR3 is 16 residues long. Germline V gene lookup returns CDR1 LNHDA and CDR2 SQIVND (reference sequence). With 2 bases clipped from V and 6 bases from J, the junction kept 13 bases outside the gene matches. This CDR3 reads CASSITGDSRRSEQYF. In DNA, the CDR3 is TGTGCCAGTAGTATAACCGGGGACAGCCGCCGTTCCGAGCAGTACTTC.

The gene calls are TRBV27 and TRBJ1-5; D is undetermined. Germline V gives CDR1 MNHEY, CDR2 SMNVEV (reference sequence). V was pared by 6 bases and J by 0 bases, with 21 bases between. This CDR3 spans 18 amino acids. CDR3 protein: CASSFLSGGSYSNQPQHF. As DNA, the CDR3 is TGTGCCAGCAGCTTCCTATCGGGAGGGAGTTATAGCAATCAGCCCCAGCATTTT.

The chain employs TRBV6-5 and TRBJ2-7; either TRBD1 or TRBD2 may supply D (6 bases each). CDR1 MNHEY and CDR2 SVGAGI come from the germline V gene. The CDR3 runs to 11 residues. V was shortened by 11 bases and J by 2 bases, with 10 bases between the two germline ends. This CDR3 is CAGGGAYEQYF. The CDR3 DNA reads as TGTGCCGGGGGCGGGGCCTACGAGCAGTACTTC.

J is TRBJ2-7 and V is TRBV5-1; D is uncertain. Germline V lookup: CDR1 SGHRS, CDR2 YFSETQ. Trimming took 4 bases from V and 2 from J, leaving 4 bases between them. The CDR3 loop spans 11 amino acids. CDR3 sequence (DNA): TGCGCCAGCAGCACAGCCTACGAGCAGTACTTC. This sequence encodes CASSTAYEQYF.

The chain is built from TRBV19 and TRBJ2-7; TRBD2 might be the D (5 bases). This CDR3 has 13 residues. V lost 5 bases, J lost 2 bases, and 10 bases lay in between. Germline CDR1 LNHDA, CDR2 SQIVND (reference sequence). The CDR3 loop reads CASSDTEAYEQYF. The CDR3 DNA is TGTGCCAGTAGTGATACGGAGGCCTACGAGCAGTACTTC.

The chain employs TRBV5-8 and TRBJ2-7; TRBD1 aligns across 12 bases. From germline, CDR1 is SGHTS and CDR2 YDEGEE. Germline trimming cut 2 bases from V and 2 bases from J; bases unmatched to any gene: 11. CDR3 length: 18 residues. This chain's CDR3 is CASSLAGTGGATAYEQYF. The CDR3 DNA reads TGTGCCAGCAGCTTAGCCGGGACAGGGGGCGCAACGGCCTACGAGCAGTACTTC. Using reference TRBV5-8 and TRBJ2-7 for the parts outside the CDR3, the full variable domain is EAGVTQSPTHLIKTRGQQATLRCSPISGHTSVYWYQQALGLGLQFLLWYDEGEERNRGNFPPRFSGRQFPNYSSELNVNALELEDSALYLCASSLAGTGGATAYEQYFGPGTRLTVT.

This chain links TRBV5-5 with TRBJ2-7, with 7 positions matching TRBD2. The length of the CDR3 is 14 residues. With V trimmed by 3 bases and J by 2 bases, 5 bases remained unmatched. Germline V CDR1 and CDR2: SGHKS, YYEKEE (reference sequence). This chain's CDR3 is CASSSGLGTYEQYF. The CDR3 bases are TGTGCCAGCAGCTCCGGACTAGGTACCTACGAGCAGTACTTC. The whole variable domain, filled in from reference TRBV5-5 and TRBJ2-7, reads DAGVTQSPTHLIKTRGQQVTLRCSPISGHKSVSWYQQVLGQGPQFIFQYYEKEERGRGNFPDRFSARQFPNYSSELNVNALLLGDSALYLCASSSGLGTYEQYFGPGTRLTVT.

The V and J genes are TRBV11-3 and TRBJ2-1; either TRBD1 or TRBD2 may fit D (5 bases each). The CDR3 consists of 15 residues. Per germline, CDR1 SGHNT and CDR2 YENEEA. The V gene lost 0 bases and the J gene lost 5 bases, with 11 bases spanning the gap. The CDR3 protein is CASSLEGVSDNEQFF. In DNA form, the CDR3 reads TGTGCCAGCAGCTTAGAGGGGGTATCGGACAATGAGCAGTTCTTC.

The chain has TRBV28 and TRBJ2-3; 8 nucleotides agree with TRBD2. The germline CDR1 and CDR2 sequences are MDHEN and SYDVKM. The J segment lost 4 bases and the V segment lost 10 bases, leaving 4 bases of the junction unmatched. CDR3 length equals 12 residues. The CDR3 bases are TGTGCCATTGGACTAGCTGCAGATACGCAGTATTTT. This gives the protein CAIGLAADTQYF.

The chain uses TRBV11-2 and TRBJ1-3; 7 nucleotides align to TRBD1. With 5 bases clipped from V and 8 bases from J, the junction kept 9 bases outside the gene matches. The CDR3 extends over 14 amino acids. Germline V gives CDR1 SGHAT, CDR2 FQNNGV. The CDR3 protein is CASSRGTAVDTIYF. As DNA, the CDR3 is TGTGCCAGCAGCCGCGGGACAGCGGTTGACACCATATATTTT. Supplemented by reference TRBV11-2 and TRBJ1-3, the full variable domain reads EAGVAQSPRYKIIEKRQSVAFWCNPISGHATLYWYQQILGQGPKLLIQFQNNGVVDDSQLPKDRFSAERLKGVDSTLKIQPAKLEDSAVYLCASSRGTAVDTIYFGEGSWLTVV.

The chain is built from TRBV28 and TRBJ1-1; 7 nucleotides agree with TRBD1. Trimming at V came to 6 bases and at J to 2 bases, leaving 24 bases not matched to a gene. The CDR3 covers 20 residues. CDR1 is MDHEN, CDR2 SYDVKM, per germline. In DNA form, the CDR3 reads TGTGCCAGCAGCCGAGGAGGGCGGATCGGGACAGCGCCCTTAAACACTGAAGCTTTCTTT. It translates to CASSRGGRIGTAPLNTEAFF.

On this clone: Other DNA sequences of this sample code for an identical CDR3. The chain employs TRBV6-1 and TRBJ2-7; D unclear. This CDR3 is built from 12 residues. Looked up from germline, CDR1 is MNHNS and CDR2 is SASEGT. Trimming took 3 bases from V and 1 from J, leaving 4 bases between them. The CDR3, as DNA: TGTGCCAGCAGTGAGTCGTCCTACGAGCAGTACTTC. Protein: CASSESSYEQYF.

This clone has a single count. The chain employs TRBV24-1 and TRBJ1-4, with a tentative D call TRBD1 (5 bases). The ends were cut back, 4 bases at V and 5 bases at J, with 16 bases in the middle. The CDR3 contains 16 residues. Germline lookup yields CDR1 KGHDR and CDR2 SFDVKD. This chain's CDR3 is CATSDPRGGANEKLFF. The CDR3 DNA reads TGTGCCACCAGTGACCCAAGGGGAGGGGCCAATGAAAAACTGTTTTTT.

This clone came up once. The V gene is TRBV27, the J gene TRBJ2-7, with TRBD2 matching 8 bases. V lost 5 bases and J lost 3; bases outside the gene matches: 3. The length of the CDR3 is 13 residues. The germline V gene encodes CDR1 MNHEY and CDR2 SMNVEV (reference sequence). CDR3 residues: CASSPGGGYEQYF. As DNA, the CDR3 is TGTGCCAGCAGTCCCGGGGGGGGCTACGAGCAGTACTTC.

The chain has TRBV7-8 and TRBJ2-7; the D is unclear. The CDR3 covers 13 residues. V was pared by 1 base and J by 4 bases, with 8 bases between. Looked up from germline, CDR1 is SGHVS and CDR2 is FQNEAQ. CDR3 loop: CASSLVGFYEQYF. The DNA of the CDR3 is TGTGCCAGCAGCTTAGTGGGATTTTACGAGCAGTACTTC.

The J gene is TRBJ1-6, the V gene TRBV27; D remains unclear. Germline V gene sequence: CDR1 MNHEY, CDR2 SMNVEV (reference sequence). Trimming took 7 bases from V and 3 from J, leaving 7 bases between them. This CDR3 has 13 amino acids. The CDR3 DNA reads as TGTGCCAGCACAACCCTCTATAATTCACCCCTCCACTTT. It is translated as CASTTLYNSPLHF.

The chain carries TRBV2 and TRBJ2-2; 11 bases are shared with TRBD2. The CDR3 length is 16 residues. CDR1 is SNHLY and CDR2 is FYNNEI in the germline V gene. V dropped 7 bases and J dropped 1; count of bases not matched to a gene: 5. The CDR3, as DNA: TGTGCCAGCACCGCCGGACTAGCGGGGAACACCGGGGAGCTGTTTTTT. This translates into CASTAGLAGNTGELFF.

The CDR3 protein is CASSLFGLVDLHAFF. Written as DNA, the CDR3 is TGTGCCAGCAGTTTGTTTGGGTTGGTGGATCTTCACGCTTTCTTT. The rearrangement joins TRBV28 to TRBJ1-1; D is uncertain. CDR1 is MDHEN, CDR2 SYDVKM, per germline. V lost 3 bases and J 11 bases, leaving 22 bases between the germline ends. This CDR3 comprises 15 residues. Using reference TRBV28 and TRBJ1-1 for the parts outside the CDR3, the full variable domain is DVKVTQSSRYLVKRTGEKVFLECVQDMDHENMFWYRQDPGLGLRLIYFSYDVKMKEKGDIPEGYSVSREKKERFSLILESASTNQTSMYLCASSLFGLVDLHAFFGQGTRLTVV.

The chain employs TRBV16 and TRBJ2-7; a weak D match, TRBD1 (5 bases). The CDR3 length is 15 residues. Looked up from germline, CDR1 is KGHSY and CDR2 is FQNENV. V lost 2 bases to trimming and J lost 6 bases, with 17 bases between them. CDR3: CASSQPQVPGSEQYF. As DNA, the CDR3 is TGTGCCAGCAGCCAACCCCAGGTCCCAGGGTCCGAGCAGTACTTC.

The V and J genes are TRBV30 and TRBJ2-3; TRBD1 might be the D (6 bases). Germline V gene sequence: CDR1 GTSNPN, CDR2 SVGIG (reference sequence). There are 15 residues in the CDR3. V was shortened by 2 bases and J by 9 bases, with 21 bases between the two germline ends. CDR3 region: CAWSPTRTAFVTQYF. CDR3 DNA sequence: TGTGCCTGGAGTCCTACTAGGACAGCCTTTGTAACGCAGTATTTT.

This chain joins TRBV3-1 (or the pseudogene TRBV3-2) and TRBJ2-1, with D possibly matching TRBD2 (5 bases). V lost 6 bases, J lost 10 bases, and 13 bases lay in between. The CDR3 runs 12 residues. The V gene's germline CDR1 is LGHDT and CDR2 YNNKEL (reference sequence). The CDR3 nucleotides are TGTGCCAGCAGGCAGAGATCGGGGGAGCAGTTCTTC. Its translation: CASRQRSGEQFF.

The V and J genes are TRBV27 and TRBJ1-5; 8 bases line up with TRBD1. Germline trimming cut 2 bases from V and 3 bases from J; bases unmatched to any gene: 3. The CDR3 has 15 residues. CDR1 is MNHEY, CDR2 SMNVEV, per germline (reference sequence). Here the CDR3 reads CASSLQGAFNQPQHF. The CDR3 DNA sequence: TGTGCCAGCAGTTTACAGGGGGCCTTCAATCAGCCCCAGCATTTT.

In DNA, the CDR3 is TGCGCCAGCAGCACATACAGGGGGCAAGACTATGGCTACACCTTC. Translated, it gives CASSTYRGQDYGYTF. The rearrangement links TRBV5-1 to TRBJ1-2; 9 bases fit TRBD1. There are 15 residues in the CDR3. Germline CDR1 and CDR2: SGHRS and YFSETQ. V lost 4 bases, J lost 3 bases, and 7 bases stayed unmatched.

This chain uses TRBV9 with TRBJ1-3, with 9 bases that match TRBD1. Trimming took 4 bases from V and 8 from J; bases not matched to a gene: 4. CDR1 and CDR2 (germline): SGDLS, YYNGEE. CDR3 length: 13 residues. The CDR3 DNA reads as TGTGCCAGCAGCCCAGACAGGGGGGACACCATATATTTT. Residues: CASSPDRGDTIYF.